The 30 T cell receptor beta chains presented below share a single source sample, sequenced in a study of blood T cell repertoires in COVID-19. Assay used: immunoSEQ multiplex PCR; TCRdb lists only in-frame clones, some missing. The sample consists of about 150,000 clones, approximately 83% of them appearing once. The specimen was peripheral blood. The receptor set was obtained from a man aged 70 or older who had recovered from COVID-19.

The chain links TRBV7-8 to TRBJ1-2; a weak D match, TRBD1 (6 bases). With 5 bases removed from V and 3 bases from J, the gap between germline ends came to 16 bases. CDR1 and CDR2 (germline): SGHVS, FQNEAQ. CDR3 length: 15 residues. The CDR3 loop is CASSTRAQGYYGYTF. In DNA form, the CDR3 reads TGTGCCAGCAGCACCAGGGCACAGGGATACTATGGCTACACCTTC.

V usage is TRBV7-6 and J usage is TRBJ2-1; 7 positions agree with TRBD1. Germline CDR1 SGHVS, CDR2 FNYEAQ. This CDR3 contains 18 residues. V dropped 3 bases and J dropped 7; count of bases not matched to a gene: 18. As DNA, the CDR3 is TGTGCCAGCAGCTTGATTCGACCCTGGGACAGAGAGTCTAATGAGCAGTTCTTC. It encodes CASSLIRPWDRESNEQFF.

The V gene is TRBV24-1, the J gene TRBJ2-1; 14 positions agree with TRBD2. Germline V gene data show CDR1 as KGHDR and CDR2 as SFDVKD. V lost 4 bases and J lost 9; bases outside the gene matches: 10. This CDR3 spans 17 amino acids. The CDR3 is CATSDKTSGRAIGEQFF. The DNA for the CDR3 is TGTGCCACCAGTGACAAGACTAGCGGGAGGGCCATTGGTGAGCAGTTCTTC.

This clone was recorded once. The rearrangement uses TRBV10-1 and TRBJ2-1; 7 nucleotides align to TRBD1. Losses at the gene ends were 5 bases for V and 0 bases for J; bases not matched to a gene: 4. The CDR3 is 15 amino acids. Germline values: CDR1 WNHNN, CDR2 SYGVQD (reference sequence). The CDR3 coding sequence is TGCGCCAGCAGTCCAGGGGGTTACTCCTACAATGAGCAGTTCTTC. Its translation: CASSPGGYSYNEQFF.

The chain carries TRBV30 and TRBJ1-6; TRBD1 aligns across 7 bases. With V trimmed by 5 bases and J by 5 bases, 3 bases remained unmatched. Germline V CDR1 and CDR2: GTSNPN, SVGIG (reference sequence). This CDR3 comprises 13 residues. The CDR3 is CAWGQANNSPLHF. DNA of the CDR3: TGTGCCTGGGGACAGGCGAATAATTCACCCCTCCACTTT.

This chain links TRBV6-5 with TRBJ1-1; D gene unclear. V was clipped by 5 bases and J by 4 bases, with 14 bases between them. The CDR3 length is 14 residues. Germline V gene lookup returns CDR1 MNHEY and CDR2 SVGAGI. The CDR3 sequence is CASSLSGWGTEAFF. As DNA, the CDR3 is TGTGCCAGCAGTCTCTCGGGGTGGGGCACTGAAGCTTTCTTT.

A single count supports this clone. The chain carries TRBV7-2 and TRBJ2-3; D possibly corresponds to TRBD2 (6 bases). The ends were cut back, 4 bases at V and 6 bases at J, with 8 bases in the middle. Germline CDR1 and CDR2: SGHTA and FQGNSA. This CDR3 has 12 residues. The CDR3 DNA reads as TGTGCCAGCAGCTGGAGGGCCGATACGCAGTATTTT. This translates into CASSWRADTQYF.

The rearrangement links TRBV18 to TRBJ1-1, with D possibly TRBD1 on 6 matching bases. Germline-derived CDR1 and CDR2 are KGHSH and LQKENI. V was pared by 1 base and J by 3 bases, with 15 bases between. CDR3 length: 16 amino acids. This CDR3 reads CASSPQETGLDTEAFF. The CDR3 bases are TGTGCCAGCTCACCACAAGAGACAGGACTGGACACTGAAGCTTTCTTT. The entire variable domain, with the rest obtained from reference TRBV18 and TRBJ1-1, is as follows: NAGVMQNPRHLVRRRGQEARLRCSPMKGHSHVYWYRQLPEEGLKFMVYLQKENIIDESGMPKERFSAEFPKEGPSILRIQQVVRGDSAAYFCASSPQETGLDTEAFFGQGTRLTVV.

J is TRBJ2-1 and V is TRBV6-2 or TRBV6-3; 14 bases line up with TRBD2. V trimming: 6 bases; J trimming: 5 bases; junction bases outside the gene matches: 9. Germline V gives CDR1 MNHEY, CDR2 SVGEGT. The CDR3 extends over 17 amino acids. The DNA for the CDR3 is TGTGCCAGCAGCCTATGGGGACTAGCGGGGGAGGACAATGAGCAGTTCTTC. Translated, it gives CASSLWGLAGEDNEQFF.

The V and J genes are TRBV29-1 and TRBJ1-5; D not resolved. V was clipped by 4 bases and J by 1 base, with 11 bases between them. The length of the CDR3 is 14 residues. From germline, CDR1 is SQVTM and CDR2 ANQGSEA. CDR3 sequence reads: CSVAGGSSNQPQHF. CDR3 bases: TGCAGCGTTGCGGGTGGCAGCAGCAATCAGCCCCAGCATTTT.

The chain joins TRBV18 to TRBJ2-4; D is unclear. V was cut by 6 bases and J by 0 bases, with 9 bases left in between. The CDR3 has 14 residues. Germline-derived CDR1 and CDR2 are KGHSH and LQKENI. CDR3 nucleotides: TGTGCCAGCTCCGAACAAGTAGCCAAAAACATTCAGTACTTC. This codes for CASSEQVAKNIQYF.

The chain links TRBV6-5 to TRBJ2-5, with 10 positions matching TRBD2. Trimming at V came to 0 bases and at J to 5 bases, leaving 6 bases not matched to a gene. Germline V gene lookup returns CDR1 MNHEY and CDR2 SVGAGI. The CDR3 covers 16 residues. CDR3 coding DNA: TGTGCCAGCAGTTACTCGAGCGGGAGGGCCTTGGAGACCCAGTACTTC. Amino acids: CASSYSSGRALETQYF.

CDR3 protein: CASSQDPYQPQHF. DNA for the CDR3: TGCGCCAGCAGCCAAGATCCCTATCAGCCCCAGCATTTT. V is TRBV4-1 and J is TRBJ1-5; D gene ambiguous. CDR1 is MGHRA, CDR2 YSYEKL, per germline. Trimming took 0 bases from V and 5 from J, leaving 5 bases between them. CDR3 size: 13 residues.

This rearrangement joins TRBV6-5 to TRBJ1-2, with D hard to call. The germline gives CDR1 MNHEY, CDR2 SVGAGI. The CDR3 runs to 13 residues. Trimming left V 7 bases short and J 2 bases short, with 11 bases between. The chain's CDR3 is CASTEGGNYGYTF. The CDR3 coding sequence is TGTGCCAGCACGGAGGGCGGGAACTATGGCTACACCTTC.

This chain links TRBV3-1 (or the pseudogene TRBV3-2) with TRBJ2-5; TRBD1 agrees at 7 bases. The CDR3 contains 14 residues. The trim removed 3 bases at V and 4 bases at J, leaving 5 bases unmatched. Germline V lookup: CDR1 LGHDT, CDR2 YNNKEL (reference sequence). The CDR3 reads CASSQTRGSETQYF. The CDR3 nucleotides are TGTGCCAGCAGCCAGACCAGGGGGTCAGAGACCCAGTACTTC.

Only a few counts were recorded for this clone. Here the CDR3 reads CAWSVGTGKKTQYF. Written as DNA, the CDR3 is TGTGCCTGGAGTGTAGGTACAGGCAAAAAGACCCAGTACTTC. The chain combines TRBV30 with TRBJ2-5; D is possibly TRBD1 (5 bases). CDR3 length: 14 amino acids. The V gene lost 0 bases and the J gene lost 6 bases, with 14 bases spanning the gap. Germline V gene lookup returns CDR1 GTSNPN and CDR2 SVGIG (reference sequence). The full variable domain, rest sourced from reference TRBV30 and TRBJ2-5, is SQTIHQWPATLVQPVGSPLSLECTVEGTSNPNLYWYRQAAGRGLQLLFYSVGIGQISSEVPQNLSASRPQDRQFILSSKKLLLSDSGFYLCAWSVGTGKKTQYFGPGTRLLVL.

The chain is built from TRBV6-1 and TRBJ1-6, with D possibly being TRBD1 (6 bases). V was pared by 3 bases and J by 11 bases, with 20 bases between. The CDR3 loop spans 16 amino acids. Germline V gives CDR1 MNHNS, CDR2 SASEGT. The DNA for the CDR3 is TGTGCCAGCAGTGAGGTCACGGTACAGGGCGAAACACCCCTCCACTTT. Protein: CASSEVTVQGETPLHF.

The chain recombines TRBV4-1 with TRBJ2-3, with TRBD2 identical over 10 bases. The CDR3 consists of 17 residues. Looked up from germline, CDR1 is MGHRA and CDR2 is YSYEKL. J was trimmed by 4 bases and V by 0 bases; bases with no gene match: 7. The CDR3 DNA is TGCGCCAGCAGCCAAGAATGGAGCGGGAGGGCCTCAGATACGCAGTATTTT. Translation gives CASSQEWSGRASDTQYF.

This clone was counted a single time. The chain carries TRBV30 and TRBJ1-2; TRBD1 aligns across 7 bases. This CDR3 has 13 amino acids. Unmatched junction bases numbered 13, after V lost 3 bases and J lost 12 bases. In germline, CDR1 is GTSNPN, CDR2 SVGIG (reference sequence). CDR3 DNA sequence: TGTGCCTGGAGCCCAGACCGGACAGGTTCTAACACCTTC. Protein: CAWSPDRTGSNTF. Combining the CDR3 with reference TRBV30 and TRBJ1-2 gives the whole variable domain SQTIHQWPATLVQPVGSPLSLECTVEGTSNPNLYWYRQAAGRGLQLLFYSVGIGQISSEVPQNLSASRPQDRQFILSSKKLLLSDSGFYLCAWSPDRTGSNTFGSGTRLTVV.

The CDR3 loop reads CASSYSDGVGMPLHF. The CDR3 DNA reads TGTGCCAGCAGTTACTCCGACGGCGTCGGGATGCCCCTCCACTTT. The V call is TRBV6-5, the J call TRBJ1-6, with unresolved D. Germline CDR1 is MNHEY and CDR2 is SVGAGI. Trimming removed 0 bases at V and 13 bases at J, with 16 bases between. The CDR3 is made up of 15 amino acids.

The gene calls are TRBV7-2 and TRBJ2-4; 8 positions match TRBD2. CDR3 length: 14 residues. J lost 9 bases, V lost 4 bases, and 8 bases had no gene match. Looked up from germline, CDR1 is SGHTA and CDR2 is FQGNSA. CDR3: CASSSRGVTGIQYF. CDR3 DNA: TGTGCCAGCAGCTCGCGGGGGGTTACTGGCATTCAGTACTTC.

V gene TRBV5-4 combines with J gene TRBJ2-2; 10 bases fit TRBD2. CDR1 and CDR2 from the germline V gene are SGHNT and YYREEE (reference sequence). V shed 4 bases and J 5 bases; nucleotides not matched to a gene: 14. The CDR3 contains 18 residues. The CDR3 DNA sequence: TGTGCCAGCAGCCTGGCGTGGGTAGCGGGAGGTGGAACCGGGGAGCTGTTTTTT. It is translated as CASSLAWVAGGGTGELFF.

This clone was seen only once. This CDR3 reads CASSYSTGYNEQFF. The CDR3 DNA follows: TGTGCCAGCAGTTACTCAACAGGATACAATGAGCAGTTCTTC. The chain carries TRBV6-5 and TRBJ2-1; D may be TRBD1 (5 bases). Trimming pared 0 bases from V and 4 bases from J, leaving 7 bases between. CDR3 length: 14 residues. Looked up from germline, CDR1 is MNHEY and CDR2 is SVGAGI.

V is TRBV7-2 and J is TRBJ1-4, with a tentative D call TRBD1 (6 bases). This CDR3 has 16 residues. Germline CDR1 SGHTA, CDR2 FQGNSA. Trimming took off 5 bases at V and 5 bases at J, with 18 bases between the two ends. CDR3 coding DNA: TGTGCCAGCAGCCTAAACTACAGGGCCGTGAATGAAAAACTGTTTTTT. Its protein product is CASSLNYRAVNEKLFF.

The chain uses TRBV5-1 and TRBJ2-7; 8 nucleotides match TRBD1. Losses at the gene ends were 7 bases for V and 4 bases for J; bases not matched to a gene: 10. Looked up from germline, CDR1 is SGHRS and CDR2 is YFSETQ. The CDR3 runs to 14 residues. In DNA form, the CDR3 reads TGCGCCAGCCGACCGGGACAGGAGGGTTACGAGCAGTACTTC. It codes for CASRPGQEGYEQYF.

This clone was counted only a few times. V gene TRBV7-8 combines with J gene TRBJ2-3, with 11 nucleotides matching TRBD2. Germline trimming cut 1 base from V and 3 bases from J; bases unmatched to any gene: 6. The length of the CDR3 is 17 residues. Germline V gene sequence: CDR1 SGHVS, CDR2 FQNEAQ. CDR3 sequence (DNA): TGTGCCAGCAGCTTAGTCGTAGCGGGAGGGGCGACAGATACGCAGTATTTT. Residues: CASSLVVAGGATDTQYF.

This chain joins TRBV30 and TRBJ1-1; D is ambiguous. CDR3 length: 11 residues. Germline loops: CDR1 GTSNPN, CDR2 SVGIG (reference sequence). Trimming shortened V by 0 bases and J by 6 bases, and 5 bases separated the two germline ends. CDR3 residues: CAWSVTPEAFF. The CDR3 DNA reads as TGTGCCTGGAGTGTAACACCTGAAGCTTTCTTT.

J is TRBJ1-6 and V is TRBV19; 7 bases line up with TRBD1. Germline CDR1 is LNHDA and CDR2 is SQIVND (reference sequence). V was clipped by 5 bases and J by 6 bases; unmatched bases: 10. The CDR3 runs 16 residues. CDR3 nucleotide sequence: TGTGCCAGTAGTCCAGGGGCACAGGGGATTAATTCACCCCTCCACTTT. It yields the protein CASSPGAQGINSPLHF.

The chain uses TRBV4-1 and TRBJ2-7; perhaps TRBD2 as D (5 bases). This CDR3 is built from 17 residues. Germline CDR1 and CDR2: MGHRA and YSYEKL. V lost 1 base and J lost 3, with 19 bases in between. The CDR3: CASSQGPRTSVYYEQYF. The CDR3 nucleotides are TGCGCCAGCAGCCAAGGCCCCAGGACTTCCGTTTACTACGAGCAGTACTTC.

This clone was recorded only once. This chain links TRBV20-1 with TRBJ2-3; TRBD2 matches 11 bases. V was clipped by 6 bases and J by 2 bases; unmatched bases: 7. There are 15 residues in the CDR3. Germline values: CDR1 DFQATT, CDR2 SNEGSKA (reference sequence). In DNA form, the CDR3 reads TGCAGTGCGAGTGGACTAGCGGGTTACACAGATACGCAGTATTTT. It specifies CSASGLAGYTDTQYF.